These T cell receptor beta chains were read from a single sample in a study of T cell changes during pregnancy in multiple sclerosis. Profiling relied on immunoSEQ multiplex PCR, and the TCRdb table lists in-frame clones only, not all of them. Of approximately 43,000 clones listed, less than 95% were seen once; the top ten hold 10%. The starting material was CD8+ T cells from peripheral blood mononuclear cells, obtained in the first trimester of pregnancy. These receptors came from a female donor with multiple sclerosis, enrolled in a pregnancy study. The CDR3 runs from the conserved cysteine through the conserved F or W. Fields, in order: CDR3 protein, CDR3 DNA, J gene, clone size, V gene, D gene. A D gene is named only where the DNA matches it firmly. Size is omitted from some rows. Given values are once, few, many or a class for expanded clones.

CDR3aa: CASSFSGLYNEQFF
CDR3nt: TGTGCCAGCAGTTTCTCGGGACTGTACAATGAGCAGTTCTTC
j_gene: TRBJ2-1
abundance: NA
v_gene: TRBV28
d_gene: NA

CDR3aa: CAWSAGVSTEAFF
CDR3nt: TGTGCCTGGAGCGCGGGGGTGAGCACTGAAGCTTTCTTT
j_gene: TRBJ1-1
abundance: NA
v_gene: TRBV30
d_gene: NA

CDR3aa: CASSKDSYQPQHF
CDR3nt: TGTGCCAGCAGTAAGGACAGCTATCAGCCCCAGCATTTT
j_gene: TRBJ1-5
abundance: few
v_gene: TRBV27
d_gene: NA

CDR3aa: CASSLTGAASPLHF
CDR3nt: TGTGCCAGTAGTCTTACAGGGGCTGCTTCACCCCTCCACTTT
j_gene: TRBJ1-6
abundance: NA
v_gene: TRBV19
d_gene: TRBD1

CDR3aa: CASSLGLSEKLFF
CDR3nt: TGTGCCAGCAGCTTGGGCCTGAGTGAAAAACTGTTTTTT
j_gene: TRBJ1-4
abundance: NA
v_gene: TRBV7-9
d_gene: NA

CDR3aa: CASSVDYLQYF
CDR3nt: TGTGCCAGCAGCGTAGACTATCTCCAGTACTTC
j_gene: TRBJ2-5
abundance: NA
v_gene: TRBV7-2
d_gene: NA

CDR3aa: CASSADRGVNEQYF
CDR3nt: TGTGCCAGCAGTGCCGACAGGGGGGTCAACGAGCAGTACTTC
j_gene: TRBJ2-7
abundance: NA
v_gene: TRBV6-1
d_gene: TRBD1

CDR3aa: CASSRAVGLKRGTDTQYF
CDR3nt: TGCGCCAGCAGCCGAGCTGTAGGGTTGAAGAGGGGCACAGATACGCAGTATTTT
j_gene: TRBJ2-3
abundance: NA
v_gene: TRBV4-3
d_gene: NA

CDR3aa: CASSPGTGFGQPQHF
CDR3nt: TGTGCCAGCAGCCCCGGGACAGGGTTCGGTCAGCCCCAGCATTTT
j_gene: TRBJ1-5
abundance: few
v_gene: TRBV11-2
d_gene: TRBD1

CDR3aa: CASSPADIQYF
CDR3nt: TGTGCCAGCAGTCCAGCGGACATTCAGTACTTC
j_gene: TRBJ2-4
abundance: few
v_gene: TRBV28
d_gene: NA

CDR3aa: CASSLVGQGAPGELFF
CDR3nt: TGTGCCAGCAGCTTGGTAGGGCAGGGGGCGCCCGGGGAGCTGTTTTTT
j_gene: TRBJ2-2
abundance: NA
v_gene: TRBV5-4
d_gene: TRBD1

CDR3aa: CASSTDRANEKLFF
CDR3nt: TGTGCCAGCAGTACCGACAGGGCTAATGAAAAACTGTTTTTT
j_gene: TRBJ1-4
abundance: NA
v_gene: TRBV6-6
d_gene: TRBD1

CDR3aa: CASSEEGQGLVYSANQPQHF
CDR3nt: TGTGCCAGCAGTGAAGAAGGGCAGGGGTTAGTTTATTCTGCCAATCAGCCCCAGCATTTT
j_gene: TRBJ1-5
abundance: NA
v_gene: TRBV2
d_gene: NA

CDR3aa: CASRRGDSSYNEQFF
CDR3nt: TGTGCCAGCAGGCGTGGGGACAGTTCATACAATGAGCAGTTCTTC
j_gene: TRBJ2-1
abundance: NA
v_gene: TRBV25-1
d_gene: TRBD1

CDR3aa: CASSFWSGSQPQHF
CDR3nt: TGTGCCAGCAGCTTTTGGTCGGGGTCCCAGCCCCAGCATTTT
j_gene: TRBJ1-5
abundance: NA
v_gene: TRBV5-5
d_gene: NA

CDR3aa: CASTTGFEQFF
CDR3nt: TGTGCCAGCACGACAGGGTTCGAGCAGTTCTTC
j_gene: TRBJ2-1
abundance: once
v_gene: TRBV6-1
d_gene: TRBD1

CDR3aa: CASSWRGSEQYF
CDR3nt: TGTGCCAGCAGCTGGAGGGGTTCCGAGCAGTACTTC
j_gene: TRBJ2-7
abundance: NA
v_gene: TRBV5-4
d_gene: NA

CDR3aa: CASSLLRDSSYEQYF
CDR3nt: TGTGCCAGCAGCCTACTTAGGGACAGCTCCTACGAGCAGTACTTC
j_gene: TRBJ2-7
abundance: NA
v_gene: TRBV14
d_gene: TRBD1

CDR3aa: CASSLDRGNYEQYF
CDR3nt: TGCGCCAGCAGCCTTGACAGGGGCAACTACGAGCAGTACTTC
j_gene: TRBJ2-7
abundance: once
v_gene: TRBV5-1
d_gene: TRBD1

CDR3aa: CASSFRGLGNTEAFF
CDR3nt: TGTGCCAGCAGTTTTCGGGGGTTGGGGAACACTGAAGCTTTCTTT
j_gene: TRBJ1-1
abundance: NA
v_gene: TRBV27
d_gene: NA

CDR3aa: CASSQSEQTPAFDEQYF
CDR3nt: TGCGCCAGCAGCCAGTCGGAACAGACCCCCGCCTTTGACGAGCAGTACTTC
j_gene: TRBJ2-7
abundance: NA
v_gene: TRBV4-3
d_gene: NA

CDR3aa: CATRTGGGEKLFF
CDR3nt: TGTGCCACCAGGACAGGGGGCGGGGAAAAACTGTTTTTT
j_gene: TRBJ1-4
abundance: NA
v_gene: TRBV6-5
d_gene: TRBD1

CDR3aa: CASSVRDRVTGELFF
CDR3nt: TGTGCCAGCAGCGTCCGGGACAGGGTCACCGGGGAGCTGTTTTTT
j_gene: TRBJ2-2
abundance: NA
v_gene: TRBV9
d_gene: TRBD1

CDR3aa: CASSSPTGEEMIGYEQYF
CDR3nt: TGTGCCAGTTCCTCTCCAACCGGGGAGGAGATGATCGGCTACGAGCAGTACTTC
j_gene: TRBJ2-7
abundance: NA
v_gene: TRBV21-1
d_gene: NA

CDR3aa: CASSPPGGFERSTEAFF
CDR3nt: TGTGCCAGCTCACCACCGGGGGGTTTTGAACGGAGCACTGAAGCTTTCTTT
j_gene: TRBJ1-1
abundance: NA
v_gene: TRBV18
d_gene: NA

CDR3aa: CASSFSQGASGDTQYF
CDR3nt: TGCGCCAGCAGCTTTAGCCAGGGGGCAAGTGGTGATACGCAGTATTTT
j_gene: TRBJ2-3
abundance: NA
v_gene: TRBV5-1
d_gene: TRBD1

CDR3aa: CASSLQGQVLITEAFF
CDR3nt: TGTGCCAGCAGTTTACAGGGGCAAGTGTTGATCACTGAAGCTTTCTTT
j_gene: TRBJ1-1
abundance: NA
v_gene: TRBV2
d_gene: TRBD1

CDR3aa: CASSMGSGDYNEQFF
CDR3nt: TGTGCCAGTAGTATGGGGTCGGGGGATTACAATGAGCAGTTCTTC
j_gene: TRBJ2-1
abundance: medium-sized
v_gene: TRBV19
d_gene: NA

CDR3aa: CASSYSSQAGANVLTF
CDR3nt: TGTGCCAGCAGTTACTCGAGCCAAGCTGGGGCCAACGTCCTGACTTTC
j_gene: TRBJ2-6
abundance: NA
v_gene: TRBV6-5
d_gene: NA

CDR3aa: CASSLLYRYNEQFF
CDR3nt: TGTGCCAGCAGTTTATTATACAGGTACAATGAGCAGTTCTTC
j_gene: TRBJ2-1
abundance: NA
v_gene: TRBV27
d_gene: NA

CDR3aa: CASSPGTSYNEQFF
CDR3nt: TGTGCCAGCAGCCCCGGGACTAGCTACAATGAGCAGTTCTTC
j_gene: TRBJ2-1
abundance: NA
v_gene: TRBV9
d_gene: TRBD2

CDR3aa: CASSLLSGVNEQFF
CDR3nt: TGCGCCAGCAGCTTGCTTAGCGGGGTTAATGAGCAGTTCTTC
j_gene: TRBJ2-1
abundance: NA
v_gene: TRBV5-1
d_gene: TRBD2

CDR3aa: CASSHTGNTGELFF
CDR3nt: TGCGCCAGCAGCCATACAGGAAACACCGGGGAGCTGTTTTTT
j_gene: TRBJ2-2
abundance: NA
v_gene: TRBV4-3
d_gene: NA

CDR3aa: CASSQELLGGNTEAFF
CDR3nt: TGCGCCAGCAGCCAAGAACTGTTGGGGGGGAACACTGAAGCTTTCTTT
j_gene: TRBJ1-1
abundance: NA
v_gene: TRBV4-1
d_gene: NA

CDR3aa: CASSFTGDEQYF
CDR3nt: TGTGCCAGCAGTTTTACGGGAGACGAGCAGTACTTC
j_gene: TRBJ2-7
abundance: NA
v_gene: TRBV27
d_gene: NA

CDR3aa: CASRSPSGGVAGELFF
CDR3nt: TGTGCCAGCAGATCCCCTAGCGGGGGAGTGGCCGGGGAGCTGTTTTTT
j_gene: TRBJ2-2
abundance: NA
v_gene: TRBV27
d_gene: TRBD2

CDR3aa: CASSVGRDTQYF
CDR3nt: TGTGCCAGCAGCGTAGGCCGGGATACGCAGTATTTT
j_gene: TRBJ2-3
abundance: NA
v_gene: TRBV9
d_gene: NA

CDR3aa: CASSLQGANVLTF
CDR3nt: TGTGCCAGCAGTTTACAGGGGGCCAACGTCCTGACTTTC
j_gene: TRBJ2-6
abundance: NA
v_gene: TRBV27
d_gene: NA

CDR3aa: CASSFAGGGLYNEQFF
CDR3nt: TGTGCCAGCAGCTTTGCTGGAGGCGGCTTATACAATGAGCAGTTCTTC
j_gene: TRBJ2-1
abundance: NA
v_gene: TRBV7-9
d_gene: NA

CDR3aa: CASSLGQAGSYEQYF
CDR3nt: TGTGCCAGCAGCTTAGGACAGGCTGGCTCCTACGAGCAGTACTTC
j_gene: TRBJ2-7
abundance: once
v_gene: TRBV27
d_gene: TRBD1

CDR3aa: CASRQPILENYGYTF
CDR3nt: TGTGCCAGTAGGCAACCTATTCTCGAGAACTATGGCTACACCTTC
j_gene: TRBJ1-2
abundance: few
v_gene: TRBV19
d_gene: NA

CDR3aa: CASGTTCRTGNYNEQFF
CDR3nt: TGCGCCAGCGGCACAACGTGTAGGACAGGGAACTACAATGAGCAGTTCTTC
j_gene: TRBJ2-1
abundance: NA
v_gene: TRBV23-1
d_gene: TRBD1

CDR3aa: CASSPGLAEQETQYF
CDR3nt: TGTGCCAGCAGCCCCGGACTAGCGGAACAAGAGACCCAGTACTTC
j_gene: TRBJ2-5
abundance: NA
v_gene: TRBV7-7
d_gene: TRBD2

CDR3aa: CASSLGGLMSSGANILTF
CDR3nt: TGTGCCAGCAGTTTAGGGGGACTAATGAGCTCTGGGGCCAACATCCTGACTTTC
j_gene: TRBJ2-6
abundance: NA
v_gene: TRBV27
d_gene: TRBD2

CDR3aa: CAISDRPSTGDKSNTGELFF
CDR3nt: TGTGCCATCAGTGATAGGCCTTCGACAGGGGATAAGTCGAACACCGGGGAGCTGTTTTTT
j_gene: TRBJ2-2
abundance: NA
v_gene: TRBV10-3
d_gene: TRBD1

CDR3aa: CAITWDIYNEQFF
CDR3nt: TGTGCCATCACTTGGGACATCTACAATGAGCAGTTCTTC
j_gene: TRBJ2-1
abundance: NA
v_gene: TRBV10-3
d_gene: NA

CDR3aa: CASSTTGRGEQFF
CDR3nt: TGTGCCAGCAGCACGACAGGCAGAGGTGAGCAGTTCTTC
j_gene: TRBJ2-1
abundance: once
v_gene: TRBV7-3
d_gene: NA

CDR3aa: CASSVGRAYEQYF
CDR3nt: TGTGCCAGCAGTGTTGGCAGGGCCTACGAGCAGTACTTC
j_gene: TRBJ2-7
abundance: NA
v_gene: TRBV2
d_gene: NA

CDR3aa: CASSLGAGTQYF
CDR3nt: TGTGCCAGCAGCTTGGGGGCAGGGACGCAGTATTTT
j_gene: TRBJ2-3
abundance: medium-sized
v_gene: TRBV7-8
d_gene: NA

CDR3aa: CASSGRTGGGVDQPQHF
CDR3nt: TGTGCCAGCTCCGGGAGGACAGGGGGAGGGGTTGATCAGCCCCAGCATTTT
j_gene: TRBJ1-5
abundance: NA
v_gene: TRBV19
d_gene: TRBD1

CDR3aa: CASSYQGARTEAFF
CDR3nt: TGTGCCAGTAGTTACCAGGGGGCGCGGACTGAAGCTTTCTTT
j_gene: TRBJ1-1
abundance: NA
v_gene: TRBV19
d_gene: TRBD1

CDR3aa: CASRGTGGEKTQYF
CDR3nt: TGTGCCAGCAGGGGAACAGGGGGCGAGAAGACCCAGTACTTC
j_gene: TRBJ2-5
abundance: once
v_gene: TRBV27
d_gene: TRBD1

CDR3aa: CASSLTGWLNTEAFF
CDR3nt: TGCGCCAGCAGCTTGACAGGGTGGTTGAACACTGAAGCTTTCTTT
j_gene: TRBJ1-1
abundance: NA
v_gene: TRBV5-1
d_gene: NA

CDR3aa: CASSLYEQYF
CDR3nt: TGTGCCAGCAGCCTTTACGAGCAGTACTTC
j_gene: TRBJ2-7
abundance: NA
v_gene: TRBV13
d_gene: NA

CDR3aa: CSVATGEGTEAFF
CDR3nt: TGCAGCGTTGCGACAGGGGAGGGCACTGAAGCTTTCTTT
j_gene: TRBJ1-1
abundance: NA
v_gene: TRBV29-1
d_gene: TRBD1